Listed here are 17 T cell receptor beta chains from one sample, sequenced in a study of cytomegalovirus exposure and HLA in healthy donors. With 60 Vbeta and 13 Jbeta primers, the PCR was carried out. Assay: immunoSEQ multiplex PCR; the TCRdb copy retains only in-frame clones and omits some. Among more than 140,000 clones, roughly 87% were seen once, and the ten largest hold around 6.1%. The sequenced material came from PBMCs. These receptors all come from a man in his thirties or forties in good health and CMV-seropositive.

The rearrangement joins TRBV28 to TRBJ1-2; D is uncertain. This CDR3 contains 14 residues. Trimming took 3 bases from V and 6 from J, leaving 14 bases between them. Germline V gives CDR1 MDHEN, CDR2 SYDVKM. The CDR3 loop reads CASSFHWGGDGYTF. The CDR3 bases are TGTGCCAGCAGTTTCCATTGGGGAGGCGATGGCTACACCTTC.

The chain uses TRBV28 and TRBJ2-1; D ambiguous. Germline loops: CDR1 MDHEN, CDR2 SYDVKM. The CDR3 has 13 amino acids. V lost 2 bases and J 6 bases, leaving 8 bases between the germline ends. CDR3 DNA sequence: TGTGCCAGCAGTTTAAGTCGTAGCAATGAGCAGTTCTTC. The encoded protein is CASSLSRSNEQFF.

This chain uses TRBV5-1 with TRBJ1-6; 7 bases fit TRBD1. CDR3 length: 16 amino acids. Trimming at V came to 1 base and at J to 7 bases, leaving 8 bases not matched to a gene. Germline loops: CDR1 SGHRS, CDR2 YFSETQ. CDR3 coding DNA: TGCGCCAGCAGCTTGCGGGACAGCGGACAAAATTCACCCCTCCACTTT. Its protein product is CASSLRDSGQNSPLHF.

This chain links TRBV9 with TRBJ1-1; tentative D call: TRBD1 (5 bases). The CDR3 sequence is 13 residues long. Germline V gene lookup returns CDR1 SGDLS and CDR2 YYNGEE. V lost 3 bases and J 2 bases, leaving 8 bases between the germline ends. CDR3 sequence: CASSAGVNTEAFF. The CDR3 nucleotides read TGTGCCAGCAGCGCGGGGGTTAACACTGAAGCTTTCTTT. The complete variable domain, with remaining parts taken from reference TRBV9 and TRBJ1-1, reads DSGVTQTPKHLITATGQRVTLRCSPRSGDLSVYWYQQSLDQGLQFLIQYYNGEERAKGNILERFSAQQFPDLHSELNLSSLELGDSALYFCASSAGVNTEAFFGQGTRLTVV.

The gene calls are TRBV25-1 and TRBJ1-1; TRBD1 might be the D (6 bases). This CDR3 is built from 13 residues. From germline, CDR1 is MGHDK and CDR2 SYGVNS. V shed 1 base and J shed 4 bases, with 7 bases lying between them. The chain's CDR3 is CASSEWTATEAFF. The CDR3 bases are TGTGCCAGCAGTGAATGGACAGCCACTGAAGCTTTCTTT.

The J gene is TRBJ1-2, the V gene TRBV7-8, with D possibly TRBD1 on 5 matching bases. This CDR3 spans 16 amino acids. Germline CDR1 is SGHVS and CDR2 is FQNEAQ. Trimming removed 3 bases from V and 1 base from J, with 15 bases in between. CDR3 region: CASSFLKGIDNYGYTF. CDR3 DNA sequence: TGTGCCAGCAGCTTTCTTAAGGGGATAGATAACTATGGCTACACCTTC.

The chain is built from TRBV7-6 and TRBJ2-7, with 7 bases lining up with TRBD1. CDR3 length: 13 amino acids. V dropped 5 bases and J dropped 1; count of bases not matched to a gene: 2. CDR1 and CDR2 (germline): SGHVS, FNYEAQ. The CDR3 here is CASSGGQSYEQYF. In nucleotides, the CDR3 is TGTGCCAGCAGCGGGGGACAGTCCTACGAGCAGTACTTC.

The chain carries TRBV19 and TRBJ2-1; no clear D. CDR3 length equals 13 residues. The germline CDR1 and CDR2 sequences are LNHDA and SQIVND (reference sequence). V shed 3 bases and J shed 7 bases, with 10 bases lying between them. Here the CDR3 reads CASSMKHHNEQFF. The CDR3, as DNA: TGTGCCAGTAGTATGAAACATCATAATGAGCAGTTCTTC.

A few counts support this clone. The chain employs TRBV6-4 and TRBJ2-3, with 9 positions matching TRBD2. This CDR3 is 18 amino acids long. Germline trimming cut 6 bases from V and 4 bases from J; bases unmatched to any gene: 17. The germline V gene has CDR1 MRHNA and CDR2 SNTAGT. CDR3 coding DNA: TGTGCCAGCAGCCTCTCGGGGTCGCGGGGGGGCCCCCCAGATACGCAGTATTTT. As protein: CASSLSGSRGGPPDTQYF.

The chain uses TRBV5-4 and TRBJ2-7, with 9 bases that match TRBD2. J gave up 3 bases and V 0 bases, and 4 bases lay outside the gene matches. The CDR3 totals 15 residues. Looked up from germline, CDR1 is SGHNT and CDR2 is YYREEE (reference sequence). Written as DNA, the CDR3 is TGTGCCAGCAGCTTGGGGTCTAGCGGGGTCTACGAGCAGTACTTC. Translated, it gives CASSLGSSGVYEQYF.

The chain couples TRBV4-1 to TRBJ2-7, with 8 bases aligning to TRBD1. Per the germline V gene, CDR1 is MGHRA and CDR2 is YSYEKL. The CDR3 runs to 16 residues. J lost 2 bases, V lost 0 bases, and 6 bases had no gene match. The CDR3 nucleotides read TGCGCCAGCAGCCAAGAGACAGGGGCTCCAACCTACGAGCAGTACTTC. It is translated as CASSQETGAPTYEQYF.

CDR3 protein: CASSVGLSPGSQYF. CDR3 DNA sequence: TGTGCCAGCAGCGTAGGCCTCTCCCCCGGGTCCCAGTACTTC. The rearrangement joins TRBV9 to TRBJ2-5; D remains unclear. The CDR3 runs to 14 residues. Trimming cost V 0 bases and J 9 bases, with 15 bases left between them. Looked up from germline, CDR1 is SGDLS and CDR2 is YYNGEE.

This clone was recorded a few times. CDR3 coding DNA: TGTGCCAGCAGCTATCCGGGACAGGCCACCTACGAGCAGTACTTC. This sequence encodes CASSYPGQATYEQYF. The chain recombines TRBV7-8 with TRBJ2-7, with TRBD1 identical over 8 bases. The V and J ends lost 4 bases and 2 bases, in that order; junction bases with no gene match: 7. Germline assignment: CDR1 SGHVS and CDR2 FQNEAQ. This CDR3 region has 15 residues. Drawing the rest from reference TRBV7-8 and TRBJ2-7, the complete variable domain is GAGVSQSPRYKVAKRGQDVALRCDPISGHVSLFWYQQALGQGPEFLTYFQNEAQLDKSGLPSDRFFAERPEGSVSTLKIQRTQQEDSAVYLCASSYPGQATYEQYFGPGTRLTVT.

CDR3 coding DNA: TGTGCCAGCAGTGAAAGGGTGGGGTTGCTAGCGGGAGGTTTCTACGAGCAGTACTTC. Translating it yields CASSERVGLLAGGFYEQYF. This rearrangement joins TRBV6-1 to TRBJ2-7; 11 nucleotides line up with TRBD2. V was clipped by 2 bases and J by 3 bases; unmatched bases: 15. Germline V lookup: CDR1 MNHNS, CDR2 SASEGT. CDR3 length equals 19 residues.

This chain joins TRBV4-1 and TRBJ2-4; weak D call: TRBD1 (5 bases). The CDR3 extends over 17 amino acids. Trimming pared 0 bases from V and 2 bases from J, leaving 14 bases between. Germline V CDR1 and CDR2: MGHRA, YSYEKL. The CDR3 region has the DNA TGCGCCAGCAGCCAAGAAGGTTGGCAGGGTACCAAAAACATTCAGTACTTC. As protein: CASSQEGWQGTKNIQYF.

The DNA of the CDR3 is TGTGCCAGCAGTTTAGCCGGCAGGGCCTACGAGCAGTACTTC. This codes for CASSLAGRAYEQYF. J is TRBJ2-7 and V is TRBV28; tentatively, D is TRBD1 (5 bases). This CDR3 has 14 amino acids. The germline V and J ends were trimmed by 2 bases and 2 bases, with 10 bases remaining between them. Germline V gene sequence: CDR1 MDHEN, CDR2 SYDVKM.

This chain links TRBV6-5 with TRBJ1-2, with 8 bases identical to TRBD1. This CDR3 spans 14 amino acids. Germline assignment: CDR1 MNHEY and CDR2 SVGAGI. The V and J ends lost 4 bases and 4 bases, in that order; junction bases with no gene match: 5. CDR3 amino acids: CASSSGQETYGYTF. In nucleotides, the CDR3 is TGTGCCAGCAGTTCGGGACAGGAGACCTATGGCTACACCTTC.